Presented here are 32 T cell receptor beta chains from one specimen sequenced in a study of cytomegalovirus exposure and HLA in healthy donors. 60 Vbeta and 13 Jbeta primers were used in PCR. Method: immunoSEQ multiplex PCR; TCRdb's copy keeps in-frame clones and lacks some. Here the sample spans roughly 160,000 clones, roughly 80% being singletons. Sequenced sample: PBMCs. The receptors shown here come from a man in his late teens or twenties in good health and CMV-seropositive.

This chain uses TRBV6-4 with TRBJ2-1; 8 nucleotides line up with TRBD1. J gave up 9 bases and V 8 bases, and 12 bases lay outside the gene matches. This CDR3 contains 14 residues. The germline gives CDR1 MRHNA, CDR2 SNTAGT. The CDR3 here is CASQIDRGRGEQFF. In DNA, the CDR3 is TGTGCCAGCCAAATCGACAGGGGCCGGGGTGAGCAGTTCTTC.

The chain combines TRBV10-3 with TRBJ1-4; D remains unclear. V lost 2 bases and J 8 bases, leaving 15 bases between the germline ends. Germline-derived CDR1 and CDR2 are ENHRY and SYGVKD. The length of the CDR3 is 15 residues. CDR3 coding DNA: TGTGCCATCAGTGAGCGTGCGTCACGCGGGGAAAAACTGTTTTTT. Translated: CAISERASRGEKLFF.

The gene calls are TRBV5-1 and TRBJ2-1; 8 bases line up with TRBD2. CDR3 length equals 14 residues. The junction had 12 bases not matched to a gene; V was cut back by 5 bases and J by 11 bases. CDR1 and CDR2 (germline): SGHRS, YFSETQ. Here the CDR3 reads CASRSGLDGDKQFF. In DNA, the CDR3 is TGCGCCAGCAGGTCGGGACTAGACGGCGATAAGCAGTTCTTC.

The V and J genes are TRBV7-9 and TRBJ1-2, with 9 bases lining up with TRBD1. The CDR3 consists of 17 residues. Germline values: CDR1 SEHNR, CDR2 FQNEAQ (reference sequence). Losses at the gene ends were 1 base for V and 2 bases for J; bases not matched to a gene: 8. DNA of the CDR3: TGTGCCAGCAGCTTAGGGGTGGGACAGGGCCCGAACTATGGCTACACCTTC. Translating it yields CASSLGVGQGPNYGYTF.

J is TRBJ2-1 and V is TRBV5-4, with D possibly being TRBD1 (5 bases). The V gene lost 0 bases and the J gene lost 4 bases, with 5 bases spanning the gap. Germline loops: CDR1 SGHNT, CDR2 YYREEE (reference sequence). This CDR3 is 13 amino acids long. Written as DNA, the CDR3 is TGTGCCAGCAGCTTGGGACAGTACAATGAGCAGTTCTTC. Its protein is CASSLGQYNEQFF.

This rearrangement joins TRBV11-3 to TRBJ1-1; D not resolved. V was pared by 3 bases and J by 2 bases, with 7 bases between. Germline V gives CDR1 SGHNT, CDR2 YENEEA. The CDR3 has 13 amino acids. The CDR3, as DNA: TGTGCCAGCAGCTTGGGAGGCAACACTGAAGCTTTCTTT. Translated: CASSLGGNTEAFF.

The chain joins TRBV9 to TRBJ2-1, with 9 nucleotides matching TRBD2. The CDR3 length is 14 residues. With 0 bases clipped from V and 7 bases from J, the junction kept 2 bases outside the gene matches. Germline lookup yields CDR1 SGDLS and CDR2 YYNGEE. The CDR3 DNA sequence: TGTGCCAGCAGCGTAGTAGCGGGAGTTAATGAGCAGTTCTTC. Its protein product is CASSVVAGVNEQFF.

The V and J genes are TRBV4-1 and TRBJ1-2; a possible D gene is TRBD1 (5 bases). The ends were cut back, 1 base at V and 0 bases at J, with 6 bases in the middle. Germline V lookup: CDR1 MGHRA, CDR2 YSYEKL. The CDR3 contains 14 residues. In DNA, the CDR3 is TGCGCCAGCAGCCAAGCGACAGCTAACTATGGCTACACCTTC. Encoded protein: CASSQATANYGYTF.

The CDR3 bases are TGTGCTAGTGGTCATGGCCCGACGGGAAGAGGTAGAAATGAGCAGTTCTTC. Translated: CASGHGPTGRGRNEQFF. The chain recombines TRBV12-5 with TRBJ2-1, with TRBD2 as a possible D gene (5 bases). Looked up from germline, CDR1 is LGHNT and CDR2 is FRNRAP. This CDR3 has 17 amino acids. V dropped 5 bases and J dropped 7 bases, with 24 bases sitting between them.

The V call is TRBV5-4, the J call TRBJ2-2; 8 positions match TRBD2. The germline gives CDR1 SGHNT, CDR2 YYREEE (reference sequence). J lost 5 bases, V lost 0 bases, and 3 bases had no gene match. The CDR3 sequence is 15 residues long. Here the CDR3 DNA reads TGTGCCAGCAGCTTGGGCGGGGGGTATACCGGGGAGCTGTTTTTT. Protein sequence: CASSLGGGYTGELFF. The full variable domain, with the rest looked up from reference TRBV5-4 and TRBJ2-2, is ETGVTQSPTHLIKTRGQQVTLRCSSQSGHNTVSWYQQALGQGPQFIFQYYREEENGRGNFPPRFSGLQFPNYSSELNVNALELDDSALYLCASSLGGGYTGELFFGEGSRLTVL.

This chain joins TRBV4-1 and TRBJ2-1, with a weak D call TRBD2 (6 bases). CDR3 size: 16 residues. CDR1 and CDR2 (germline): MGHRA, YSYEKL. The V end was cut by 0 bases, the J end by 10 bases, with 19 bases between. The CDR3 spells CASSQEGAGPVLEQFF. As DNA, the CDR3 is TGCGCCAGCAGCCAAGAGGGAGCGGGTCCGGTGTTAGAGCAGTTCTTC.

This clone was seen only a few times. The CDR3 DNA is TGTGCCAGCGGCCGGGGCGGGGATGAGCAGTTCTTC. This gives the protein CASGRGGDEQFF. The chain is built from TRBV6-5 and TRBJ2-1; D possibly corresponds to TRBD2 (6 bases). Trimming stripped 8 bases from V and 8 bases from J, with 13 bases between. Germline CDR1 reads MNHEY; CDR2 reads SVGAGI. This CDR3 is 12 amino acids long.

This rearrangement joins TRBV19 to TRBJ2-1; TRBD2 matches 11 bases. This CDR3 has 15 amino acids. Trimming at V came to 4 bases and at J to 1 base, leaving 0 bases not matched to a gene. CDR1 and CDR2 (germline): LNHDA, SQIVND (reference sequence). The CDR3 DNA sequence: TGTGCCAGTAGTACTAGCGGGAGGTCCTACAATGAGCAGTTCTTC. The encoded protein is CASSTSGRSYNEQFF.

The chain joins TRBV5-4 to TRBJ2-1; 11 bases fit TRBD1. The V segment lost 1 base and the J segment 5 bases; nucleotides outside the gene matches: 5. This CDR3 is 16 amino acids long. CDR1 is SGHNT and CDR2 is YYREEE in the germline V gene (reference sequence). DNA of the CDR3: TGTGCCAGCAGCTTGCCTGGACAGGGGGCCCACAATGAGCAGTTCTTC. Protein product: CASSLPGQGAHNEQFF.

The chain has TRBV11-2 and TRBJ1-2, with 8 bases aligning to TRBD1. Losses at the gene ends were 4 bases for V and 8 bases for J; bases not matched to a gene: 12. Per germline, CDR1 SGHAT and CDR2 FQNNGV. The CDR3 contains 15 residues. The CDR3 loop is CASSSIRTGYWGYTF. For the CDR3, the DNA is TGTGCCAGCAGCTCCATCCGGACAGGGTACTGGGGCTACACCTTC. The full variable domain, with the rest looked up from reference TRBV11-2 and TRBJ1-2, is EAGVAQSPRYKIIEKRQSVAFWCNPISGHATLYWYQQILGQGPKLLIQFQNNGVVDDSQLPKDRFSAERLKGVDSTLKIQPAKLEDSAVYLCASSSIRTGYWGYTFGSGTRLTVV.

This clone has more than one count but fewer than ten. The V call is TRBV2, the J call TRBJ2-1; 11 positions match TRBD2. The germline V gene encodes CDR1 SNHLY and CDR2 FYNNEI. J was trimmed by 1 base and V by 6 bases; bases with no gene match: 8. This CDR3 region has 17 residues. CDR3 DNA: TGTGCCAGCAGGGGTGGGGGACTAGCGGAATCCTACAATGAGCAGTTCTTC. Protein: CASRGGGLAESYNEQFF.

This clone has only one observation. The chain recombines TRBV5-4 with TRBJ1-4; the match to TRBD1 covers 7 bases. Per the germline V gene, CDR1 is SGHNT and CDR2 is YYREEE (reference sequence). Unmatched junction bases numbered 4, after V lost 4 bases and J lost 1 base. This CDR3 has 15 amino acids. CDR3 protein: CASSRDSQTNEKLFF. CDR3 bases: TGTGCCAGCAGCCGGGACAGTCAAACTAATGAAAAACTGTTTTTT.

This clone was counted only a few times. The CDR3 coding sequence is TGTGCCAGCAGTTTCTCCAGGCTAGATGGACACGACAAAAACATTCAGTACTTC. It translates to CASSFSRLDGHDKNIQYF. V usage is TRBV5-4 and J usage is TRBJ2-4, with D possibly TRBD1 on 5 matching bases. The CDR3 length is 18 residues. Trimming took 5 bases from V and 3 from J, leaving 24 bases between them. CDR1 and CDR2 from the germline V gene are SGHNT and YYREEE (reference sequence). Full variable domain (missing parts from reference TRBV5-4 and TRBJ2-4): ETGVTQSPTHLIKTRGQQVTLRCSSQSGHNTVSWYQQALGQGPQFIFQYYREEENGRGNFPPRFSGLQFPNYSSELNVNALELDDSALYLCASSFSRLDGHDKNIQYFGAGTRLSVL.

Here the CDR3 reads CASSLALAGDLQETQYF. In DNA form, the CDR3 reads TGCGCCAGCAGCCTGGCCCTAGCGGGAGACCTCCAAGAGACCCAGTACTTC. This rearrangement joins TRBV5-1 to TRBJ2-5; 10 bases line up with TRBD2. V shed 4 bases, J shed 1 base, and the junction held 10 bases outside the gene matches. The CDR3 is made up of 17 amino acids. Germline V CDR1 and CDR2: SGHRS, YFSETQ.

This chain joins TRBV27 and TRBJ2-7; the D is unclear. CDR1 is MNHEY, CDR2 SMNVEV, per germline (reference sequence). This CDR3 has 13 residues. V shed 2 bases and J shed 2 bases, with 7 bases lying between them. In nucleotides, the CDR3 is TGTGCCAGCAGTTTAGGCCTGGCCTACGAGCAGTACTTC. Its protein product is CASSLGLAYEQYF.

Only a few counts were recorded for this clone. The V call is TRBV25-1, the J call TRBJ2-1; TRBD2 might be the D (6 bases). V lost 7 bases and J 5 bases, leaving 15 bases between the germline ends. The CDR3 has 14 residues. Germline CDR1 reads MGHDK; CDR2 reads SYGVNS. The CDR3 DNA reads as TGTGCCAGCACTCGCGCGAGGGAGGACAATGAGCAGTTCTTC. Translation: CASTRAREDNEQFF. Using reference TRBV25-1 and TRBJ2-1 for the parts outside the CDR3, the full variable domain is EADIYQTPRYLVIGTGKKITLECSQTMGHDKMYWYQQDPGMELHLIHYSYGVNSTEKGDLSSESTVSRIRTEHFPLTLESARPSHTSQYLCASTRAREDNEQFFGPGTRLTVL.

The chain carries TRBV9 and TRBJ2-7; D perhaps matches TRBD1 (5 bases). The CDR3 covers 12 residues. Germline CDR1 and CDR2: SGDLS and YYNGEE. Between the trimmed V and J ends, which lost 3 bases and 4 bases, there was a span of 8 bases. The CDR3 sequence is CASSDSGYEQYF. CDR3 DNA sequence: TGTGCCAGCAGCGACTCAGGGTACGAGCAGTACTTC.

The rearrangement uses TRBV19 and TRBJ1-2; D ambiguous. This CDR3 region has 13 residues. Germline V CDR1 and CDR2: LNHDA, SQIVND (reference sequence). V was pared by 0 bases and J by 7 bases, with 9 bases between. CDR3 loop: CASSIDREGGYTF. The DNA for the CDR3 is TGTGCCAGTAGTATAGACCGGGAAGGTGGCTACACCTTC.

The rearrangement uses TRBV7-6 and TRBJ1-1; no reliable D call. V lost 7 bases and J 1 base, leaving 13 bases between the germline ends. Germline assignment: CDR1 SGHVS and CDR2 FNYEAQ. The CDR3 is 14 residues long. CDR3 bases: TGTGCCAGCATCCAACCAGGCCGGAACACTGAAGCTTTCTTT. This sequence encodes CASIQPGRNTEAFF.

V gene TRBV28 combines with J gene TRBJ2-5; TRBD2 matches at 12 bases. The J call may not be correct, given that the DNA end is closer to TRBJ2-7. The CDR3 extends over 15 amino acids. Germline V gene lookup returns CDR1 MDHEN and CDR2 SYDVKM. The CDR3 loop is CASDTRTSGAYEQYF. The CDR3 DNA sequence: TGTGCCAGCGATACAAGGACTAGCGGGGCCTACGAGCAGTACTTC.

This chain links TRBV4-1 with TRBJ2-7; TRBD1 might be the D (6 bases). This CDR3 region has 15 residues. V gave up 4 bases and J gave up 4 bases, with 17 bases separating them. The V gene's germline CDR1 is MGHRA and CDR2 YSYEKL. The CDR3, as DNA: TGCGCCAGCAGCCGACGGACAGATTCCAGATACGAGCAGTACTTC. It is translated as CASSRRTDSRYEQYF.

This clone was seen only once. The chain employs TRBV19 and TRBJ2-1; 8 bases line up with TRBD2. The germline CDR1 and CDR2 sequences are LNHDA and SQIVND (reference sequence). CDR3 size: 15 residues. Trimming took 6 bases from V and 1 from J; bases not matched to a gene: 5. The chain's CDR3 is CASSLLAVSYNEQFF. The CDR3 coding sequence is TGTGCCAGTAGCCTACTAGCGGTTTCCTACAATGAGCAGTTCTTC.

DNA for the CDR3: TGTGCCAGCAGCCCCCTGCGGGTAGAAGAGACCCAGTACTTC. It codes for CASSPLRVEETQYF. V usage is TRBV11-1 and J usage is TRBJ2-5; tentatively, D is TRBD2 (5 bases). Germline-derived CDR1 and CDR2 are SGHAT and FQDESV (reference sequence). Trimming shortened V by 5 bases and J by 3 bases, and 13 bases separated the two germline ends. This CDR3 has 14 amino acids.

The chain couples TRBV25-1 to TRBJ2-5, with TRBD1 identical over 7 bases. The last part of the DNA fits TRBJ2-7 better; the J call may be wrong. The germline V gene encodes CDR1 MGHDK and CDR2 SYGVNS. This CDR3 has 16 residues. The CDR3 region has the DNA TGTGCCAGCAGCGTGGGAACAGGGGTGTTAACCTACGAGCAGTACTTC. This encodes CASSVGTGVLTYEQYF.

The V call is TRBV11-2, the J call TRBJ1-4; 9 bases are a match to TRBD1. The length of the CDR3 is 16 residues. With 5 bases clipped from V and 4 bases from J, the junction kept 8 bases outside the gene matches. Germline-derived CDR1 and CDR2 are SGHAT and FQNNGV. CDR3 sequence (DNA): TGTGCCAGCAGCCCGACGAGGGACAGGGATAATGAAAAACTGTTTTTT. It translates to CASSPTRDRDNEKLFF.

This clone was detected only a few times. The chain carries TRBV19 and TRBJ2-3; 8 bases are a match to TRBD1. CDR3 size: 16 residues. CDR1 and CDR2 from the germline V gene are LNHDA and SQIVND (reference sequence). V gave up 5 bases and J gave up 0 bases; unmatched junction bases: 7. CDR3 DNA sequence: TGTGCCAGTAGTCAAACAGGGGGTTTAAGCACAGATACGCAGTATTTT. This sequence encodes CASSQTGGLSTDTQYF.

The chain is built from TRBV7-8 and TRBJ2-7, with 8 nucleotides matching TRBD2. Germline CDR1 is SGHVS and CDR2 is FQNEAQ. Trimming removed 6 bases from V and 3 bases from J; junction bases left unmatched: 10. CDR3 length equals 15 residues. CDR3: CASRPLAGSRYEQYF. CDR3 bases: TGTGCCAGCAGACCCTTAGCGGGATCCCGCTACGAGCAGTACTTC.